The 28 T cell receptor beta chains presented below share a single source sample, sequenced in a study of blood T cell repertoires in COVID-19. Sequencing used immunoSEQ multiplex PCR; TCRdb keeps in-frame clones, though not all of them. The sample lists 150,000 or so clones; around 90% were seen once. The sample comprised peripheral blood. The origin of the receptors is a woman between 50 and 59 years old with acute or convalescent COVID-19.

The chain couples TRBV7-9 to TRBJ2-1; D not resolved. The V gene's germline CDR1 is SEHNR and CDR2 FQNEAQ (reference sequence). The V end lost 2 bases, the J end lost 8 bases, and 7 bases lay between the germline ends. The CDR3 length is 12 residues. DNA of the CDR3: TGTGCCAGCAGCTTATTAGCAGATGAGCAGTTCTTC. This gives the protein CASSLLADEQFF.

The chain combines TRBV7-9 with TRBJ2-1, with a possible D match to TRBD2 (7 bases). The V and J ends lost 2 bases and 8 bases respectively, with 16 bases between them. The germline gives CDR1 SEHNR, CDR2 FQNEAQ (reference sequence). The CDR3 consists of 15 residues. The CDR3 DNA reads TGTGCCAGCAGCTTAAAGGGGGGCGGGAGAGATGAGCAGTTCTTC. It specifies CASSLKGGGRDEQFF.

The CDR3 loop reads CATSSGTHYGYTF. The CDR3 region has the DNA TGTGCCACCTCCAGCGGGACCCACTATGGCTACACCTTC. The V gene is TRBV24-1, the J gene TRBJ1-2; perhaps TRBD1 as D (5 bases). Trimming pared 9 bases from V and 3 bases from J, leaving 13 bases between. The germline CDR1 and CDR2 sequences are KGHDR and SFDVKD. There are 13 residues in the CDR3.

Here the CDR3 DNA reads TGTGCCAGCAGTGTCGAAGTTGCACATGGCAATCAGCCCCAGCATTTT. Translated: CASSVEVAHGNQPQHF. The chain couples TRBV6-7 to TRBJ1-5; no clear D. TRBV6-7 is flagged as an ORF with uncertain function. The V end was cut by 5 bases, the J end by 2 bases, with 16 bases between. This CDR3 has 16 amino acids.

This chain links TRBV10-2 with TRBJ1-1; D ambiguous. V was shortened by 0 bases and J by 5 bases, with 7 bases between the two germline ends. The CDR3 runs 13 residues. CDR1 is WSHSY, CDR2 SAAADI, per germline. CDR3 in DNA: TGCGCCAGCAGTGAGTCCTTGAGTACTGAAGCTTTCTTT. Amino acids: CASSESLSTEAFF.

This clone was counted only a few times. The chain links TRBV12-3 or TRBV12-4 to TRBJ2-3; D is undetermined. There are 12 residues in the CDR3. V was pared by 6 bases and J by 3 bases, with 7 bases between. Written as DNA, the CDR3 is TGTGCCAGCAGCCACAGAACAGATACGCAGTATTTT. Its protein product is CASSHRTDTQYF.

CDR3 residues: CASSAYPGHQNTEAFF. CDR3 nucleotide sequence: TGTGCCAGCAGCGCCTACCCGGGACACCAGAACACTGAAGCTTTCTTT. This chain connects TRBV11-2 to TRBJ1-1; D perhaps matches TRBD1 (6 bases). V lost 5 bases and J 1 base, leaving 17 bases between the germline ends. Germline CDR1 and CDR2: SGHAT and FQNNGV. The CDR3 contains 16 residues.

This chain connects TRBV9 to TRBJ2-3, with D unclear. This CDR3 is 13 amino acids long. V lost 3 bases and J 4 bases, leaving 9 bases between the germline ends. Looked up from germline, CDR1 is SGDLS and CDR2 is YYNGEE. The DNA of the CDR3 is TGTGCCAGCAGCGCCCCCGGGTCAGATACGCAGTATTTT. Translating it yields CASSAPGSDTQYF.

The V and J genes are TRBV30 and TRBJ1-2, with D perhaps matching TRBD1 (5 bases). This CDR3 has 16 amino acids. CDR1 GTSNPN and CDR2 SVGIG come from the germline V gene (reference sequence). The germline V and J ends were trimmed by 0 bases and 5 bases, with 19 bases remaining between them. The CDR3 DNA follows: TGTGCCTGGAGTGTATCCCCCGGCGGGGCAGTGTATGGCTACACCTTC. The encoded protein is CAWSVSPGGAVYGYTF.

This chain joins TRBV27 and TRBJ2-7; D may be TRBD1 (6 bases). The germline V gene encodes CDR1 MNHEY and CDR2 SMNVEV (reference sequence). CDR3 length equals 13 residues. Between the trimmed V and J ends, which lost 5 bases and 3 bases, there was a span of 11 bases. CDR3 protein: CASSLQGLYEQYF. In nucleotides, the CDR3 is TGTGCCAGCAGTCTGCAGGGGCTCTACGAGCAGTACTTC.

The gene calls are TRBV28 and TRBJ1-1; D is unresolved. The CDR3 extends over 14 amino acids. CDR1 and CDR2 (germline): MDHEN, SYDVKM. Trimming stripped 7 bases from V and 0 bases from J, with 12 bases between. The CDR3, as DNA: TGTGCCAGCATTAGACAACGCATGAACACTGAAGCTTTCTTT. It yields the protein CASIRQRMNTEAFF. The variable domain in full, completed from reference TRBV28 and TRBJ1-1, reads DVKVTQSSRYLVKRTGEKVFLECVQDMDHENMFWYRQDPGLGLRLIYFSYDVKMKEKGDIPEGYSVSREKKERFSLILESASTNQTSMYLCASIRQRMNTEAFFGQGTRLTVV.

This clone was detected only once. The J gene is TRBJ2-5, the V gene TRBV4-2, with D maybe TRBD1 (6 bases). Germline CDR1 and CDR2: LGHNA and YNFKEQ. CDR3 length: 13 amino acids. Trimming took off 6 bases at V and 4 bases at J, with 12 bases between the two ends. DNA of the CDR3: TGTGCCAGCAGAGACGGCAGGGGAGAGACCCAGTACTTC. Encoded protein: CASRDGRGETQYF.

The J gene is TRBJ2-7, the V gene TRBV2, with TRBD2 as a possible D gene (6 bases). Germline V gene lookup returns CDR1 SNHLY and CDR2 FYNNEI. V was shortened by 11 bases and J by 7 bases, with 21 bases between the two germline ends. This CDR3 is built from 13 residues. The CDR3 sequence: CARSRRGTGEQYF. For the CDR3, the DNA is TGTGCCCGATCTAGGAGGGGAACGGGGGAGCAGTACTTC.

The gene calls are TRBV23-1 and TRBJ1-5; TRBD1 matches at 9 bases. TRBV23-1 is sorted into the ORF group, with uncertain function. With V trimmed by 6 bases and J by 7 bases, 7 bases remained unmatched. The CDR3 extends over 14 amino acids. The CDR3 coding sequence is TGCGCCAGCAGCCCGGGACAGGGTAAGCAGCCCCAGCATTTT. It yields the protein CASSPGQGKQPQHF.

The gene calls are TRBV9 and TRBJ1-2, with 8 bases lining up with TRBD1. CDR1 SGDLS and CDR2 YYNGEE come from the germline V gene. With 0 bases clipped from V and 4 bases from J, the junction kept 11 bases outside the gene matches. The CDR3 has 17 amino acids. CDR3 protein: CASSVETGQGEGYGYTF. DNA for the CDR3: TGTGCCAGCAGCGTAGAGACTGGACAGGGCGAGGGCTATGGCTACACCTTC.

This clone has only one observation. This chain uses TRBV9 with TRBJ2-7; 7 bases agree with TRBD1. The CDR3 has 14 amino acids. With V trimmed by 4 bases and J by 3 bases, 7 bases remained unmatched. CDR1 and CDR2 from the germline V gene are SGDLS and YYNGEE. The CDR3 DNA follows: TGTGCCAGCAGCCCCCCCCACAGGGGCTACGAGCAGTACTTC. Its translation is CASSPPHRGYEQYF.

The rearrangement uses TRBV11-2 and TRBJ2-1; 8 bases are shared with TRBD1. Losses at the gene ends were 4 bases for V and 6 bases for J; bases not matched to a gene: 8. Germline V gene data show CDR1 as SGHAT and CDR2 as FQNNGV. This CDR3 comprises 15 residues. The CDR3 DNA is TGTGCCAGCAGCTCGTGGGGACAGGTCCTCAATGAGCAGTTCTTC. Translation gives CASSSWGQVLNEQFF.

The V gene is TRBV5-1, the J gene TRBJ2-4; tentatively, D is TRBD1 (5 bases). The CDR3 is made up of 16 amino acids. Trimming removed 0 bases from V and 6 bases from J, with 16 bases in between. Germline CDR1 reads SGHRS; CDR2 reads YFSETQ. CDR3 loop: CASSLELKGRGNIQYF. As DNA, the CDR3 is TGCGCCAGCAGCTTGGAACTCAAGGGAAGGGGAAACATTCAGTACTTC.

The chain carries TRBV5-1 and TRBJ1-2; 7 positions match TRBD1. With 0 bases clipped from V and 1 base from J, the junction kept 3 bases outside the gene matches. This CDR3 has 15 amino acids. CDR1 is SGHRS and CDR2 is YFSETQ in the germline V gene. CDR3: CASSLEGTVNYGYTF. In DNA form, the CDR3 reads TGCGCCAGCAGCTTGGAAGGGACAGTTAACTATGGCTACACCTTC.

The genes are TRBV6-5 and TRBJ1-2; 11 nucleotides line up with TRBD1. The germline CDR1 and CDR2 sequences are MNHEY and SVGAGI. Trimming removed 0 bases from V and 8 bases from J; junction bases left unmatched: 5. CDR3 length: 15 residues. CDR3 sequence (DNA): TGTGCCAGCAGTTACTCCGGGACAGGGGGTTGGGGCTACACCTTC. This translates into CASSYSGTGGWGYTF.

Of note for this clone: At one of its ends the junction is not consistent with the germline gene, which may arise from a read error. The genes are TRBV6-5 and TRBJ2-1, with 9 nucleotides matching TRBD1. CDR1 MNHEY and CDR2 SVGAGI come from the germline V gene. The CDR3 extends over 14 amino acids. The CDR3 is CASSRDREGIERFF. For the CDR3, the DNA is TGTGCCAGCAGTCGGGACAGGGAAGGCATAGAGCGGTTCTTC.

The chain employs TRBV7-2 and TRBJ1-4; a weak D match, TRBD1 (5 bases). Trimming removed 7 bases at V and 4 bases at J, with 16 bases between. The length of the CDR3 is 15 residues. Germline CDR1 is SGHTA and CDR2 is FQGNSA. CDR3 sequence (DNA): TGTGCCAGCATCTACACCCGGGGGATTAATGAAAAACTGTTTTTT. Its translation is CASIYTRGINEKLFF.

This chain joins TRBV19 and TRBJ1-5; unclear D gene. Germline V gene sequence: CDR1 LNHDA, CDR2 SQIVND (reference sequence). The V gene lost 3 bases and the J gene lost 3 bases, with 12 bases spanning the gap. The CDR3 runs 15 residues. The CDR3 reads CASSMFSQVNQPQHF. For the CDR3, the DNA is TGTGCCAGTAGTATGTTTTCGCAGGTCAATCAGCCCCAGCATTTT.

CDR3 coding DNA: TGTGCCAGCACCCAAAGTGGGACAGTAGACACCGGGGAGCTGTTTTTT. Translation gives CASTQSGTVDTGELFF. V gene TRBV6-6 combines with J gene TRBJ2-2, with 7 bases lining up with TRBD1. V lost 7 bases to trimming and J lost 3 bases; unmatched junction nucleotides: 11. The length of the CDR3 is 16 residues. Germline CDR1 reads MNHNY; CDR2 reads SVGAGI (reference sequence).

V and J are TRBV3-1 (or the pseudogene TRBV3-2) and TRBJ1-4; weak D call: TRBD1 (5 bases). The CDR3 is made up of 14 amino acids. With 6 bases removed from V and 5 bases from J, the gap between germline ends came to 13 bases. CDR1 LGHDT and CDR2 YNNKEL come from the germline V gene (reference sequence). The CDR3 sequence: CASSLDRSNEKLFF. The CDR3 DNA follows: TGTGCCAGCAGTCTCGACAGAAGCAATGAAAAACTGTTTTTT.

J is TRBJ2-3 and V is TRBV7-6; 12 bases agree with TRBD1. V shed 3 bases, J shed 4 bases, and the junction held 5 bases outside the gene matches. The CDR3 is 16 residues long. CDR1 and CDR2 from the germline V gene are SGHVS and FNYEAQ. The CDR3 here is CASSFGDRGPSDTQYF. The CDR3 nucleotides read TGTGCCAGCAGCTTTGGGGACAGGGGGCCATCAGATACGCAGTATTTT.

This sequence joins TRBV9 and TRBJ1-3; maybe TRBD1 (5 bases). Germline V CDR1 and CDR2: SGDLS, YYNGEE. The CDR3 runs to 16 residues. V dropped 3 bases and J dropped 0 bases, with 13 bases sitting between them. The CDR3 DNA follows: TGTGCCAGCAGCGGAGAACAGGACCTCTCTGGAAACACCATATATTTT. Residues: CASSGEQDLSGNTIYF.

A remark on this clone: This specimen includes other DNA sequences encoding the same CDR3. The V and J genes are TRBV7-2 and TRBJ2-7; TRBD1 agrees at 8 bases. Trimming took 3 bases from V and 0 from J; bases not matched to a gene: 4. Looked up from germline, CDR1 is SGHTA and CDR2 is FQGNSA. The CDR3 sequence is 15 residues long. CDR3 amino acids: CASSLGTGSSYEQYF. The CDR3 coding sequence is TGTGCCAGCAGCTTGGGGACAGGCAGCTCCTACGAGCAGTACTTC.